The 23 T cell receptor beta chains below were found in one sample sequenced in a study of blood T cell repertoires in COVID-19. Assay used: immunoSEQ multiplex PCR; TCRdb lists only in-frame clones, some missing. This table has some 70,000 clones, around 84% appearing once. Sequenced: peripheral blood. The receptors originated from a woman in her 70s with acute or convalescent COVID-19.

This chain connects TRBV7-8 to TRBJ2-3; weak D call: TRBD1 (5 bases). CDR3 length: 15 residues. Per germline, CDR1 SGHVS and CDR2 FQNEAQ. The V end lost 1 base, the J end lost 2 bases, and 10 bases lay between the germline ends. CDR3: CASSLDQGNTDTQYF. The CDR3 DNA reads as TGTGCCAGCAGCTTAGACCAGGGAAACACAGATACGCAGTATTTT.

The chain links TRBV6-5 to TRBJ1-2, with a weak D call TRBD1 (6 bases). This CDR3 contains 14 residues. V was clipped by 4 bases and J by 2 bases, with 11 bases between them. In germline, CDR1 is MNHEY, CDR2 SVGAGI. The CDR3 nucleotides are TGTGCCAGCAGTTCTATCGACAGGAACTATGGCTACACCTTC. Translation: CASSSIDRNYGYTF.

CDR3 loop: CASSFGSETGYTF. CDR3 sequence (DNA): TGTGCCAGCAGTTTCGGGTCAGAAACTGGCTACACCTTC. The chain recombines TRBV12-3 or TRBV12-4 with TRBJ1-2; D unresolved. The CDR3 sequence is 13 residues long. V lost 3 bases and J lost 7, with 12 bases in between.

In its sample, this clone ranks as medium-sized (0.01 to 0.1%). The chain carries TRBV9 and TRBJ2-1; D is uncertain. The CDR3 is made up of 14 amino acids. Germline values: CDR1 SGDLS, CDR2 YYNGEE. Deletions cut 4 bases from V and 8 bases from J, with 16 bases between. The CDR3 spells CASSRLRKGDEQFF. CDR3 in DNA: TGTGCCAGCAGCCGCCTGAGGAAAGGAGATGAGCAGTTCTTC.

This clone was detected only once. The rearrangement uses TRBV3-1 (or the pseudogene TRBV3-2) and TRBJ2-3, with TRBD2 as a possible D gene (6 bases). The CDR3 runs 15 residues. Per germline, CDR1 LGHDT and CDR2 YNNKEL (reference sequence). Trimming took off 1 base at V and 3 bases at J, with 11 bases between the two ends. The CDR3 DNA sequence: TGTGCCAGCAGCCAAGCCGATCGGGGGACAGATACGCAGTATTTT. Protein: CASSQADRGTDTQYF.

The V gene is TRBV7-9, the J gene TRBJ1-2, with 7 nucleotides matching TRBD1. The germline V gene encodes CDR1 SEHNR and CDR2 FQNEAQ (reference sequence). This CDR3 has 16 residues. The V and J ends lost 6 bases and 3 bases, in that order; junction bases with no gene match: 13. The CDR3 DNA follows: TGTGCCAGCAGGCAGGGACAGAGCGAGACTTACTATGGCTACACCTTC. Residues: CASRQGQSETYYGYTF.

The rearrangement joins TRBV4-3 to TRBJ2-2; 9 nucleotides match TRBD2. Germline V gene lookup returns CDR1 LGHNA and CDR2 YSLEER. The V and J ends lost 0 bases and 4 bases, in that order; junction bases with no gene match: 6. The CDR3 consists of 17 residues. The CDR3 region is CASSQDWTSDGTGELFF. In DNA form, the CDR3 reads TGCGCCAGCAGCCAAGACTGGACTAGCGACGGCACCGGGGAGCTGTTTTTT.

V gene TRBV7-9 combines with J gene TRBJ1-4; the D gene is possibly TRBD1 (5 bases). This CDR3 is built from 14 residues. Germline V gives CDR1 SEHNR, CDR2 FQNEAQ (reference sequence). V was clipped by 1 base and J by 11 bases, with 14 bases between them. In DNA, the CDR3 is TGTGCCAGCAGCTTAGGAGGAGGGACGGGGAAACTGTTTTTT. Protein: CASSLGGGTGKLFF.

The rearrangement uses TRBV6-5 and TRBJ2-5; TRBD2 agrees at 11 bases. There are 16 residues in the CDR3. Germline assignment: CDR1 MNHEY and CDR2 SVGAGI. V gave up 2 bases and J gave up 5 bases; unmatched junction bases: 7. CDR3 region: CASSYPRLAGHETQYF. The CDR3 DNA is TGTGCCAGCAGTTACCCCAGACTAGCGGGACACGAGACCCAGTACTTC.

The chain links TRBV25-1 to TRBJ1-1; D perhaps matches TRBD1 (6 bases). The CDR3 length is 15 residues. V was cut by 6 bases and J by 5 bases, with 19 bases left in between. Germline CDR1 is MGHDK and CDR2 is SYGVNS. The CDR3 sequence is CASSSRGASMTEAFF. DNA of the CDR3: TGTGCCAGCAGCAGTCGGGGGGCGTCGATGACTGAAGCTTTCTTT.

The V gene is TRBV7-8, the J gene TRBJ1-1, with TRBD1 matching over 8 bases. The CDR3 runs to 17 residues. Germline loops: CDR1 SGHVS, CDR2 FQNEAQ. V lost 5 bases, J lost 5 bases, and 16 bases stayed unmatched. CDR3 nucleotide sequence: TGTGCCAGCAGCCATTTTCTAGGTTACCAGGGGGCGACTGAAGCTTTCTTT. Amino acids: CASSHFLGYQGATEAFF. The full variable domain, with the rest looked up from reference TRBV7-8 and TRBJ1-1, is GAGVSQSPRYKVAKRGQDVALRCDPISGHVSLFWYQQALGQGPEFLTYFQNEAQLDKSGLPSDRFFAERPEGSVSTLKIQRTQQEDSAVYLCASSHFLGYQGATEAFFGQGTRLTVV.

This clone was observed a few times. The chain couples TRBV7-8 to TRBJ2-5, with 8 positions matching TRBD2. The CDR3 is 17 amino acids. Germline CDR1 SGHVS, CDR2 FQNEAQ. The V gene end was trimmed by 4 bases and the J gene end by 1 base; junction bases not matched to a gene: 11. The chain's CDR3 is CASSSMIGGAGQETQYF. CDR3 sequence (DNA): TGTGCCAGCAGCTCCATGATCGGGGGGGCGGGCCAAGAGACCCAGTACTTC.

The V and J genes are TRBV6-2 or TRBV6-3 and TRBJ1-1, with D tentatively TRBD1 (5 bases). Germline values: CDR1 MNHEY, CDR2 SVGEGT. The V end was cut by 1 base, the J end by 5 bases, with 8 bases between. The CDR3 extends over 13 amino acids. CDR3: CASSYYRITEAFF. The CDR3 DNA reads as TGTGCCAGCAGTTACTACAGGATTACTGAAGCTTTCTTT.

V usage is TRBV19 and J usage is TRBJ1-4, with D possibly matching TRBD1 (5 bases). The germline V and J ends were trimmed by 4 bases and 6 bases, with 15 bases remaining between them. The germline gives CDR1 LNHDA, CDR2 SQIVND (reference sequence). This CDR3 has 15 residues. The CDR3, as DNA: TGTGCCAGTAGTAGCTCCAAGGGGACTCATGAAAAACTGTTTTTT. This gives the protein CASSSSKGTHEKLFF.

The gene calls are TRBV6-2 or TRBV6-3 and TRBJ1-1, with 8 bases lining up with TRBD1. CDR3 length equals 14 residues. Germline assignment: CDR1 MNHEY and CDR2 SVGEGT. V was pared by 6 bases and J by 3 bases, with 6 bases of the junction left unmatched. CDR3 DNA sequence: TGTGCCAGCAGCCTCGGGACAGGATACACTGAAGCTTTCTTT. It specifies CASSLGTGYTEAFF.

The chain has TRBV5-1 and TRBJ2-1, with unresolved D. CDR1 is SGHRS and CDR2 is YFSETQ in the germline V gene. The CDR3 contains 17 residues. With 7 bases removed from V and 0 bases from J, the gap between germline ends came to 20 bases. The CDR3 loop reads CASSLRDTHFSYNEQFF. CDR3 coding DNA: TGCGCCAGCTCGCTCCGTGACACCCATTTCTCCTACAATGAGCAGTTCTTC. The whole variable domain, remainder taken from reference TRBV5-1 and TRBJ2-1, is KAGVTQTPRYLIKTRGQQVTLSCSPISGHRSVSWYQQTPGQGLQFLFEYFSETQRNKGNFPGRFSGRQFSNSRSEMNVSTLELGDSALYLCASSLRDTHFSYNEQFFGPGTRLTVL.

The chain couples TRBV7-9 to TRBJ1-6, with D hard to call. V was shortened by 0 bases and J by 7 bases, with 10 bases between the two germline ends. Per germline, CDR1 SEHNR and CDR2 FQNEAQ (reference sequence). CDR3 size: 15 residues. The CDR3 DNA reads as TGTGCCAGCAGCTTAGCTATGGCCGAAAATTCACCCCTCCACTTT. It translates to CASSLAMAENSPLHF.

V is TRBV7-2 and J is TRBJ2-5, with TRBD1 identical over 7 bases. This CDR3 contains 15 residues. Germline lookup yields CDR1 SGHTA and CDR2 FQGNSA. Germline trimming cut 0 bases from V and 4 bases from J; bases unmatched to any gene: 5. The CDR3 DNA is TGTGCCAGCAGCTTAGCCCCGACAGGGTTAGAGACCCAGTACTTC. It codes for CASSLAPTGLETQYF. Looking up the rest from reference TRBV7-2 and TRBJ2-5 gives the full variable domain: GAGVSQSPSNKVTEKGKDVELRCDPISGHTALYWYRQSLGQGLEFLIYFQGNSAPDKSGLPSDRFSAERTGGSVSTLTIQRTQQEDSAVYLCASSLAPTGLETQYFGPGTRLLVL.

This clone appeared a single time. V and J are TRBV2 and TRBJ2-3; D is possibly TRBD2 (5 bases). This CDR3 region has 14 residues. V gave up 5 bases and J gave up 4 bases, with 13 bases separating them. Germline V CDR1 and CDR2: SNHLY, FYNNEI. The CDR3 nucleotides read TGTGCCAGCAGTCGGAATAGCGTGGCAGATACGCAGTATTTT. As protein: CASSRNSVADTQYF.

The chain uses TRBV9 and TRBJ2-5; 7 bases fit TRBD2. The V gene end was trimmed by 0 bases and the J gene end by 3 bases; junction bases not matched to a gene: 5. Germline V gives CDR1 SGDLS, CDR2 YYNGEE. This CDR3 spans 15 amino acids. DNA for the CDR3: TGTGCCAGCAGCGTAGGTGGGAGGGCCAAAGAGACCCAGTACTTC. Protein: CASSVGGRAKETQYF.

This clone was found once. J is TRBJ2-5 and V is TRBV6-2 or TRBV6-3; the D is unclear. The V gene's germline CDR1 is MNHEY and CDR2 SVGEGT. V gave up 4 bases and J gave up 5 bases, with 8 bases separating them. The CDR3 contains 12 residues. CDR3 nucleotide sequence: TGTGCCAGCAGTTTAGAGTGGGAGACCCAGTACTTC. This sequence encodes CASSLEWETQYF.

This chain uses TRBV6-5 with TRBJ1-3; 7 bases map to TRBD1. The germline V gene has CDR1 MNHEY and CDR2 SVGAGI. V lost 7 bases to trimming and J lost 7 bases; unmatched junction nucleotides: 10. The CDR3 sequence is 14 residues long. The CDR3 DNA reads as TGTGCCAGCAATCCCACAGGGGAAGGGAACACCATATATTTT. Amino acid sequence: CASNPTGEGNTIYF.

The chain links TRBV2 to TRBJ2-2; the D is unclear. The CDR3 covers 13 residues. Germline CDR1 and CDR2: SNHLY and FYNNEI. V lost 6 bases and J 6 bases, leaving 11 bases between the germline ends. This chain's CDR3 is CASSQKLSGELFF. The CDR3 DNA reads as TGTGCCAGCAGCCAAAAGCTTTCCGGGGAGCTGTTTTTT.